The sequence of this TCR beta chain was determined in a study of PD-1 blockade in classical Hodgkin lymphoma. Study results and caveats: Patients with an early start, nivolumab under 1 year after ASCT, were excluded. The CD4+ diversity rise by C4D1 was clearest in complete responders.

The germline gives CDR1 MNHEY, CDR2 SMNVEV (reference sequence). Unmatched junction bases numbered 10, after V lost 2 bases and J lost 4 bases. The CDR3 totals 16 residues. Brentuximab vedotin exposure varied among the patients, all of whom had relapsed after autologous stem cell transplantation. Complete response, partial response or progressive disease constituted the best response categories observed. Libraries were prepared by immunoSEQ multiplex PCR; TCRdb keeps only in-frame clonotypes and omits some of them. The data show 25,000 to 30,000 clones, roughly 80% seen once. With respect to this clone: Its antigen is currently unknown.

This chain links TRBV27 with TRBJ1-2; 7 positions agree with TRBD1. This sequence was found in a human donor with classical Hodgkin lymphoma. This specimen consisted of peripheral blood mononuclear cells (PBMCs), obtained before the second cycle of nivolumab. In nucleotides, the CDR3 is TGTGCCAGCAGTTTAAAGGCGCAGGGGACAGTCTATGGCTACACCTTC. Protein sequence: CASSLKAQGTVYGYTF.